A single T cell receptor beta chain is shown here with its context. At the DNA level, this CDR3 is encoded by other sequences in the same sample as well. The sample belongs to a study of sequential checkpoint blockade in melanoma. Study overall: Randomization was 1:1 between first-line nivolumab→ipilimumab and ipilimumab→nivolumab. After both sequences, patients received maintenance nivolumab.

Documented treatment: randomized to nivolumab then ipilimumab (arm A) or the reverse (arm B). DNA-damaging chemotherapy had not been given to any patient beforehand. Live CD3+CD8+ CD19− CD56− cells were sorted from PBMCs. The protocol was immunoSEQ multiplex PCR, while the TCRdb copy is restricted to in-frame clones and leaves out a portion. Found here are several thousand clones, about 73% of them singletons; the top ten hold around 28%. CDR3 length equals 14 residues. The V end was cut by 0 bases, the J end by 0 bases, with 5 bases between. Germline CDR1 reads MNHEY; CDR2 reads SMNVEV (reference sequence).

The V gene is TRBV27, the J gene TRBJ1-1; TRBD1 is a possible D gene (5 bases). The sequences come from CD8+ T cells sorted from blood (inferred from file names), collected from a patient given nivolumab and ipilimumab in sequence. The source is a human donor with melanoma. The CDR3 DNA reads TGTGCCAGCAGTTTATCAGGGGTGAACACTGAAGCTTTCTTT. Translating gives CASSLSGVNTEAFF.